This TCR beta chain was identified during a study of cytomegalovirus exposure and HLA in healthy donors. About the study: For the approximately 400 genotyped donors, 75% to 90% fell within the Caucasian-associated ancestry cluster.

Overall study findings and caveats: An analysis was carried out at a later point. It showed that HLA-associated TCR beta chains were more clonally expanded than equally common non-associated chains. Most TCR sequences were uncommon, yet certain public TCRs appeared in many donors. Immune exposure was documented only through CMV serostatus.

Germline CDR1 reads SGDLS; CDR2 reads YYNGEE. This CDR3 has 17 residues. V was clipped by 2 bases and J by 3 bases; unmatched bases: 12. The PCR made use of 60 Vbeta and 13 Jbeta primers. Method: immunoSEQ multiplex PCR; TCRdb's copy keeps in-frame clones and lacks some. The sample has hundreds of thousands of clones; approximately 90% are singletons. About this clone itself: As yet, its antigen is unknown.

The gene calls are TRBV9 and TRBJ2-7; TRBD1 aligns across 9 bases. Sequencing input: PBMCs. The TCR sequence derives from a woman aged 18-30 years in good health and CMV-seronegative. CDR3 loop: CASSVGIRTGVFYEQYF. CDR3 nucleotide sequence: TGTGCCAGCAGCGTCGGTATCAGGACAGGGGTCTTCTACGAGCAGTACTTC.